The clone carrying this T cell receptor beta chain turned up a few times. The data were obtained in a study of blood T cell repertoires in COVID-19. Clones were read by immunoSEQ multiplex PCR, and TCRdb kept only the in-frame ones, dropping some. The sample includes about 130,000 clones, 78% of them seen just once. Germline-derived CDR1 and CDR2 are SEHNR and FQNEAQ (reference sequence). There are 12 residues in the CDR3. V dropped 4 bases and J dropped 4 bases, with 8 bases sitting between them. This clonotype originated in a man aged 55 to 69 who had recovered from COVID-19. The sample consisted of peripheral blood. The chain uses TRBV7-9 and TRBJ2-7; D possibly corresponds to TRBD1 (5 bases). The CDR3 loop reads CASSSQGYEQYF. In DNA, the CDR3 is TGTGCCAGCAGCTCTCAGGGTTACGAGCAGTACTTC.